The sequence of this T cell receptor beta chain was determined in a study of CD8 T cells in Susac syndrome (dated by TCRdb to the late 2010s). About the investigation overall: Of the Susac syndrome patients who were sequenced, six had clinically active disease and fewer than ten were in clinical remission. At blood withdrawal, Susac syndrome patients were therapy-naive, treated with corticosteroids (with IVIg additionally given to some), or treated with IVIg alone. Repertoire sequencing was used to test whether CD8+ T cell activation and differentiation in Susac syndrome was antigen driven. Beyond this particular receptor, the publication reports: The TCR sequencing and HLA analysis was acknowledged to have included a relatively small number of individuals. The CD4+ T cell repertoire of patients with Susac syndrome showed no detectable clonal expansion.

High-throughput TCR beta sequencing profiled peripheral blood CD8+ and CD4+ T cells from healthy donors, Susac syndrome patients and multiple sclerosis patients. Recently defined diagnostic criteria for definite or probable disease were met by the Susac syndrome patients. Bulk CD8+ and CD4+ T cells were purified magnetically by negative isolation, whereas CD8+ TEMRA cells were enriched by FACS. Blood was collected in EDTA tubes and processed within 24 hours, with PBMCs isolated through density gradient centrifugation. PBMCs destined for TCR sequencing were cryopreserved in liquid nitrogen and later thawed in a 37 °C water bath. The sorted or isolated CD4+, CD8+ and CD8+ TEMRA cells reached a purity of at least 90%. Including cysteine and phenylalanine, the CDR3 has 16 amino acids. CDR3 DNA is the only sequence kept; it has 48 bases, read in frame from the first base. V is shortened by 1 base, J by 0 bases, and the region joining them spans 12 bases. CDR1 SGDLS and CDR2 YYNGEE are derived from the germline V gene.

RNA was extracted using the RNeasy kit, and about 0.45 to 1 microgram was reverse transcribed with random hexamers. TCR beta CDR3 regions were amplified with the immunoSEQ multiplex PCR assay covering 54 Vbeta and 13 Jbeta segments. Bias from PCR amplification was corrected by using a synthetic template baseline for primer optimization and for computational correction. The study's processing was this. Only productive sequences were kept, with reads annotated to V, D and J genes according to IMGT and analyzed in immunoSEQ Analyzer. Clonality was calculated as one minus the Shannon entropy normalized by log2 of the number of productive unique sequences. For each patient and control, public and private clones were evaluated within the 100 most prevalent clones. Clones were defined as Susac-specific when absent from the healthy and MS cohorts, from fewer than 1,200 published viral clones and from other ImmuneACCESS disease sequences. TCRdb redid the processing of the public reads, applying fastp at Q25 and MiXCR, and retained in-frame beta chains. CDR3 protein sequences are deduplicated, and each keeps its most common genes and DNA. TCRdb, not the authors, supplied the V and J calls. A total of about 180,000 distinct CDR3 sequences appear in this sample, 85% to 95% of them only once. The top ten hold about 0.1% of the sample.

Concerning this clonotype itself: It lacks a known antigen. No much larger clone is present one base from it, and per-base qualities are unavailable.

The chain is assembled from TRBV9 and TRBJ2-3; the D gene is perhaps TRBD2, from 6 matching bases. This sequence was found in a human donor with Susac syndrome. Source material: CD4+ T cells from PBMCs. The DNA is as follows: TGTGCCAGCAGCGTACTCGCGGGACCCAGCACAGATACGCAGTATTTT. This translates into CASSVLAGPSTDTQYF.